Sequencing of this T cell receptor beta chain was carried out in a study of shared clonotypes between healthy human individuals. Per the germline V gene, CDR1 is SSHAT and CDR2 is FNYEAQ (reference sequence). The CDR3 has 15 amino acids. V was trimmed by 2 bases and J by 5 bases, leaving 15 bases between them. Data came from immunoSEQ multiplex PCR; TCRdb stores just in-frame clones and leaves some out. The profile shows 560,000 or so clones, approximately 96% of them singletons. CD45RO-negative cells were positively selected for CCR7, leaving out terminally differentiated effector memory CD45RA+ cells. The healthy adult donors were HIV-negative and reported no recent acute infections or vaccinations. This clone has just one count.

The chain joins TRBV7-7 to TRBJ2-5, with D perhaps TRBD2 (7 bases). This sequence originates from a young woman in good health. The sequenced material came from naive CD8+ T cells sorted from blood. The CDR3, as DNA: TGTGCCAGCAGCTTAAGGGGGGGCAGGGGCGAGACCCAGTACTTC. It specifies CASSLRGGRGETQYF.